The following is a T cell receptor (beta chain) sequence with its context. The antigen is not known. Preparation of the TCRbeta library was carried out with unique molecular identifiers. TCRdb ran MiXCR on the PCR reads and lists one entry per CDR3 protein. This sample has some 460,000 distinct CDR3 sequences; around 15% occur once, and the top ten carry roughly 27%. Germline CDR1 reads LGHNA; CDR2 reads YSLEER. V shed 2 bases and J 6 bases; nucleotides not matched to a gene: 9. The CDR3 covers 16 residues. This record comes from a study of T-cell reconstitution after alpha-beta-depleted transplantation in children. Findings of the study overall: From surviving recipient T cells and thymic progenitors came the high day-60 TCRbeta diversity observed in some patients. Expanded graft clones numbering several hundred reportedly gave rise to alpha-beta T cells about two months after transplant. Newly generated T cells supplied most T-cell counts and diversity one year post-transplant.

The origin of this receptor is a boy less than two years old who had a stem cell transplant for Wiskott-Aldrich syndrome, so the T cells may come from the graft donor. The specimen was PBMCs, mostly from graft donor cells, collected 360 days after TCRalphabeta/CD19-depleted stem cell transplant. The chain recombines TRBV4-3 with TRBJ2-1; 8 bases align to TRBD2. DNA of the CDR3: TGCGCCAGCAGCCAATCGAGCCTAGCGGGCCTCAATGAGCAGTTCTTC. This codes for CASSQSSLAGLNEQFF.